This TCR beta chain was sequenced for a study of spatial heterogeneity in lung cancer. Looking at the study overall: Detected beta-chain sequences consistently exceeded alpha-chain sequences. Study conclusions and caveats: Resection saw ubiquitous expanded tumor TCRs appear in blood more than follow-up did.

In its sample, this clonotype was seen a few times. Its antigen is still unknown. Time point denoted: blood at routine non-recurrence follow-up after resection. Using its own MiXCR run on the 5' RACE reads, TCRdb lists one record per CDR3 protein. The sample records about 100,000 distinct CDR3 sequences, approximately 20% being singletons. The sequencing here drew on PBMCs, taken at follow-up. The clonotype comes from a male donor with early-stage non-small cell lung cancer.

The CDR3 DNA is TGTGCCAGCTGGGACAGGGGGCGGGAAAAACTGTTTTTT. Translating it yields CASWDRGREKLFF. The chain employs TRBV6-5 and TRBJ1-4; TRBD1 matches at 12 bases. With V trimmed by 8 bases and J by 8 bases, 3 bases remained unmatched. Germline values: CDR1 MNHEY, CDR2 SVGAGI. The CDR3 consists of 13 residues.